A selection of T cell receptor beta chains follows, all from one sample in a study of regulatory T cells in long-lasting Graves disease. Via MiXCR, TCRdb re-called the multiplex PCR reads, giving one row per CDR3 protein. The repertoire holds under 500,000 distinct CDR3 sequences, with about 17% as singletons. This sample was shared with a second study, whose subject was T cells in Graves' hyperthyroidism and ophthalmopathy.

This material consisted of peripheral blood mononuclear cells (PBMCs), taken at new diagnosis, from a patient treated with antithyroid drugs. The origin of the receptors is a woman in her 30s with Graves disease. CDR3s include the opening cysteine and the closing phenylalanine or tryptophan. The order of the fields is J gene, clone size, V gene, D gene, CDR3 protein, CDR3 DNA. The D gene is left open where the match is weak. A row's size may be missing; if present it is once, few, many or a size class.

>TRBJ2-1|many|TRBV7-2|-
CASSSYPNEQFF
TGTGCCAGCAGCTCGTACCCCAATGAGCAGTTCTTC
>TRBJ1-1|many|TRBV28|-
CASSLWANTEAFF
TGTGCCAGCAGTTTATGGGCAAACACTGAAGCTTTCTTT
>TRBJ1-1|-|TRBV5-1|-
CASSLDKDSLEAFF
TGCGCCAGCAGCTTAGATAAGGACTCTCTTGAAGCTTTCTTT
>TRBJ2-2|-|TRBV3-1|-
CASSLWAGVNTGELFF
TGTGCCAGCAGTTTATGGGCAGGGGTGAACACCGGGGAGCTGTTTTTT
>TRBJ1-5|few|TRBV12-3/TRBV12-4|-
CASRGADSNQPQHF
TGTGCCAGCAGAGGGGCAGATAGCAATCAGCCCCAGCATTTT
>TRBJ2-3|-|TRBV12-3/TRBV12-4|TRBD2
CASSSVDGLADTDTQYF
TGTGCCAGCAGTTCTGTCGACGGACTAGCGGACACAGATACGCAGTATTTT
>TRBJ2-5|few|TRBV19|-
CASSIRGVPTQYF
TGTGCCAGTAGTATACGCGGGGTACCGACCCAGTACTTC
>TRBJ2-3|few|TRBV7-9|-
CASRGTSDTQYF
TGTGCCAGCAGAGGGACTTCTGATACGCAGTATTTT
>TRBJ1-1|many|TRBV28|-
CAVFPGGVWAEAFF
TGTGCCGTATTCCCGGGGGGGGTTTGGGCTGAAGCTTTCTTT
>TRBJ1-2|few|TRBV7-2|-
CASSLRPGVNYGYTF
TGTGCCAGCAGCTTACGTCCAGGCGTAAACTATGGCTACACCTTC
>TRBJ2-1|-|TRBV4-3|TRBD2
CASGANPTLRRLAGGVEQFF
TGCGCCAGCGGAGCCAATCCGACTTTGCGCCGACTAGCGGGAGGGGTTGAGCAGTTCTTC
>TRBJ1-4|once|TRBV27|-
CASSFDKGADEKLFF
TGTGCCAGCAGTTTCGACAAGGGAGCTGATGAAAAACTGTTTTTT
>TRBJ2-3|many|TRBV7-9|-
CASSPLAWATDTQYF
TGTGCCAGCAGCCCGTTAGCGTGGGCCACAGATACGCAGTATTTT
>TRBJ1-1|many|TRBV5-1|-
CASSLGSEAFF
TGCGCCAGCAGCTTGGGTTCTGAAGCTTTCTTT
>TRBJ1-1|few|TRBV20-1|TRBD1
CSARTSRQGGVSEAFF
TGCAGTGCTAGAACTTCCAGACAGGGGGGAGTGAGTGAAGCTTTCTTT
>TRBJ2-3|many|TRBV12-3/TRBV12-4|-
CASYNLGGGTDTQYF
TGTGCCAGCTACAACCTCGGGGGCGGCACAGATACGCAGTATTTT
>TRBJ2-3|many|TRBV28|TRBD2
CASSHPGTSGEDTQYF
TGTGCCAGCAGCCACCCCGGGACTAGCGGGGAAGATACGCAGTATTTT
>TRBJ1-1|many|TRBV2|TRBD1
CASRELTGDRPEAFF
TGTGCCAGCAGGGAATTGACAGGGGATAGGCCTGAAGCTTTCTTT
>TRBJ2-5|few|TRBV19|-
CASSISNYDIQETQYF
TGTGCCAGTAGTATCTCAAACTACGACATACAAGAGACCCAGTACTTC
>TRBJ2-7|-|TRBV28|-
CASSPAWGSYEQYF
TGTGCCAGCAGTCCGGCTTGGGGGAGCTACGAGCAGTACTTC